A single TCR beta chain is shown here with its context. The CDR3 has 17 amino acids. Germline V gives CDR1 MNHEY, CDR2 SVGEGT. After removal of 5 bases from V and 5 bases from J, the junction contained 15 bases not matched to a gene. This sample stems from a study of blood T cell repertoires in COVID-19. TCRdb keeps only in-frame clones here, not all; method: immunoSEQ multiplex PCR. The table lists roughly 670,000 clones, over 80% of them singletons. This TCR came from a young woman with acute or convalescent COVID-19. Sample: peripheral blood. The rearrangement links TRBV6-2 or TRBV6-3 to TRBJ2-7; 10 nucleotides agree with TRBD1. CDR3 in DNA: TGTGCCAGCAGTCACACCTCCCCAGACAGGGGGCTGGACGAGCAGTACTTC. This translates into CASSHTSPDRGLDEQYF.